One and the same sample provided the 14 T cell receptor beta chains below, sequenced in a study of OX40 agonist ivuxolimab in advanced cancers. Method: immunoSEQ multiplex PCR; TCRdb's copy keeps in-frame clones and lacks some. Of about 26,000 clones in the sample, around 82% were seen once. This specimen was CD4+ or CD8+ T cells sorted from blood, taken in a trial of the OX40 agonist ivuxolimab. The source of these receptors is an adult with an advanced solid tumor such as melanoma, head and neck, liver or kidney cancer.

The chain recombines TRBV25-1 with TRBJ1-1, with D uncertain. V was cut by 6 bases and J by 3 bases, with 5 bases left in between. Germline V gene sequence: CDR1 MGHDK, CDR2 SYGVNS. The CDR3 contains 11 residues. The CDR3 bases are TGTGCCAGCAGGGAGGACACTGAAGCTTTCTTT. Residues: CASREDTEAFF.

The J gene is TRBJ2-2, the V gene TRBV15; D is unresolved. CDR1 LNHNV and CDR2 YYDKDF come from the germline V gene (reference sequence). The CDR3 extends over 19 amino acids. V dropped 0 bases and J dropped 0 bases, with 17 bases sitting between them. CDR3 amino acids: CATSRDSPPPAANTGELFF. In nucleotides, the CDR3 is TGTGCCACCAGCAGAGATTCTCCCCCCCCGGCCGCGAACACCGGGGAGCTGTTTTTT.

V gene TRBV7-8 combines with J gene TRBJ2-4, with a possible D match to TRBD1 (6 bases). The CDR3 runs 17 residues. V lost 5 bases, J lost 4 bases, and 21 bases lay in between. The germline V gene encodes CDR1 SGHVS and CDR2 FQNEAQ. The CDR3 nucleotides are TGTGCCAGCAGCCAACGCCTCGTCGACAGGTCTAAAAACATTCAGTACTTC. Amino acid sequence: CASSQRLVDRSKNIQYF.

The V gene is TRBV2, the J gene TRBJ1-2; possibly TRBD1 for D (5 bases). V was cut by 8 bases and J by 1 base, with 14 bases left in between. Germline loops: CDR1 SNHLY, CDR2 FYNNEI. This CDR3 region has 14 residues. The CDR3 DNA reads as TGTGCCAGCCAAAGGGGCGCAATTAACTATGGCTACACCTTC. Translating gives CASQRGAINYGYTF.

The chain carries TRBV15 and TRBJ2-7; 11 bases match TRBD1. This CDR3 region has 16 residues. Looked up from germline, CDR1 is LNHNV and CDR2 is YYDKDF (reference sequence). V lost 5 bases and J lost 3; bases outside the gene matches: 9. The CDR3 nucleotides read TGTGCCACCAGCGAGGGGGACAGGGGGGTTTTCTACGAGCAGTACTTC. Protein product: CATSEGDRGVFYEQYF.

A single count supports this clone. V is TRBV7-9 and J is TRBJ1-1, with 10 positions matching TRBD1. Unmatched junction bases numbered 10, after V lost 5 bases and J lost 1 base. The CDR3 has 17 residues. The V gene's germline CDR1 is SEHNR and CDR2 FQNEAQ (reference sequence). The CDR3 bases are TGTGCCAGCAGCCCAGGGGGGGACAGGGGTTCGAACACTGAAGCTTTCTTT. This sequence encodes CASSPGGDRGSNTEAFF. The full variable domain, completed using reference TRBV7-9 and TRBJ1-1, is DTGVSQNPRHKITKRGQNVTFRCDPISEHNRLYWYRQTLGQGPEFLTYFQNEAQLEKSRLLSDRFSAERPKGSFSTLEIQRTEQGDSAMYLCASSPGGDRGSNTEAFFGQGTRLTVV.

The V call is TRBV19, the J call TRBJ1-4; 8 bases align to TRBD1. Germline values: CDR1 LNHDA, CDR2 SQIVND (reference sequence). V lost 5 bases and J lost 5; bases outside the gene matches: 7. The CDR3 sequence is 15 residues long. CDR3: CASSPQDRANEKLFF. CDR3 nucleotides: TGTGCCAGTAGTCCGCAGGACAGGGCGAATGAAAAACTGTTTTTT.

V is TRBV6-1 and J is TRBJ2-1, with D perhaps being TRBD1 or TRBD2 (5 bases each). Trimming removed 6 bases from V and 2 bases from J, with 14 bases in between. The CDR3 runs to 15 residues. The germline V gene encodes CDR1 MNHNS and CDR2 SASEGT. The CDR3 DNA reads as TGTGCCAGCAGGGGGACGGTCGGGCCCTACAATGAGCAGTTCTTC. It translates to CASRGTVGPYNEQFF.

This clone was detected once. The rearrangement links TRBV6-1 to TRBJ1-5, with TRBD1 matching 10 bases. CDR1 is MNHNS and CDR2 is SASEGT in the germline V gene. The CDR3 is 15 residues long. With 0 bases clipped from V and 8 bases from J, the junction kept 4 bases outside the gene matches. The DNA of the CDR3 is TGTGCCAGCAGTGAAGCGCCGGACAGGGGGAAGCCCCAGCATTTT. This encodes CASSEAPDRGKPQHF.

The CDR3 is CASRTENTEAFF. CDR3 bases: TGTGCCAGCAGGACTGAAAACACTGAAGCTTTCTTT. The chain employs TRBV7-9 and TRBJ1-1; D unresolved. The CDR3 loop spans 12 amino acids. CDR1 SEHNR and CDR2 FQNEAQ come from the germline V gene (reference sequence). V was trimmed by 6 bases and J by 2 bases, leaving 7 bases between them.

The chain uses TRBV7-2 and TRBJ2-7; D gene uncertain. V was cut by 4 bases and J by 6 bases, with 10 bases left in between. Germline lookup yields CDR1 SGHTA and CDR2 FQGNSA. The CDR3 is 12 residues long. CDR3 region: CASSWSSTEQYF. The CDR3 nucleotides read TGTGCCAGCAGCTGGAGTAGCACCGAGCAGTACTTC.

The rearrangement joins TRBV2 to TRBJ2-5; 12 bases align to TRBD2. The CDR3 sequence is 15 residues long. V dropped 6 bases and J dropped 5; count of bases not matched to a gene: 7. Germline V CDR1 and CDR2: SNHLY, FYNNEI. CDR3 sequence: CASSPGLAGDETQYF. CDR3 DNA: TGTGCCAGCAGCCCGGGACTAGCGGGTGATGAGACCCAGTACTTC.

The chain couples TRBV27 to TRBJ2-1; TRBD2 matches 8 bases. Per the germline V gene, CDR1 is MNHEY and CDR2 is SMNVEV (reference sequence). J gave up 5 bases and V 5 bases, and 14 bases lay outside the gene matches. This CDR3 contains 17 residues. The CDR3 region has the DNA TGTGCCAGCAGTCCCCGAGGTAGCGGGACCGCGGACAATGAGCAGTTCTTC. It codes for CASSPRGSGTADNEQFF.

The V gene is TRBV4-1, the J gene TRBJ1-5; TRBD1 might be the D (6 bases). V lost 0 bases to trimming and J lost 3 bases, with 21 bases between them. The CDR3 spans 19 residues. Germline assignment: CDR1 MGHRA and CDR2 YSYEKL. The CDR3 loop reads CASSQDDRGGRDHNQPQHF. As DNA, the CDR3 is TGCGCCAGCAGCCAAGATGATCGGGGGGGGCGCGACCACAATCAGCCCCAGCATTTT.